These T cell receptor beta chains were read from a single sample in a study of T-cell memory formation after mild COVID-19. Via MiXCR, TCRdb re-called the 5' RACE reads, giving one row per CDR3 protein. The table shows tens of thousands of distinct CDR3 sequences, with less than 8% occurring only once. Sequenced sample: PBMCs or a T cell subset sorted from them (not recorded which). The receptors here all came from an adult who had mild COVID-19 (a few samples of this study predate the infection). Cell type and time point are not known. CDR3s leave out the opening cysteine and the closing phenylalanine or tryptophan. For some rows the clone size is stated as once, few or many, or as a class when expanded; others skip it.

J | size | V | CDR3
TRBJ2-7 | few | TRBV2 | ASSERQGLAVFLGSEQY
TRBJ2-7 | few | TRBV3-1 | ASSQGGLAGVEQY
TRBJ2-3 | . | TRBV21-1 | ASSKAADTPVADTQY
TRBJ1-1 | few | TRBV18 | ASSPRPGQQNTEAF
TRBJ2-5 | . | TRBV21-1 | ASRENIQETQY
TRBJ1-1 | . | TRBV2 | ASLNTEAF
TRBJ2-1 | many | TRBV7-9 | ASSPGGLYSYNEQF
TRBJ2-3 | . | TRBV9 | ASSVALDTQY
TRBJ2-7 | many | TRBV6-5 | ASKRSGQGLYEQY
TRBJ2-1 | . | TRBV9 | ASSAGLADYNEQF
TRBJ1-1 | many | TRBV5-1 | ASSWGQWNTEAF
TRBJ2-1 | . | TRBV20-1 | SARESGSGPNSYNEQF
TRBJ2-5 | many | TRBV5-1 | ASSLVLGVLQETQY
TRBJ2-5 | . | TRBV5-1 | ASSFRQGETQY
TRBJ1-2 | many | TRBV5-6 | ASSLGTSPYGYT
TRBJ2-5 | many | TRBV29-1 | SVEEVGQGQETQY
TRBJ2-2 | . | TRBV6-1 | ASSEMGSYNTGELF
TRBJ1-2 | few | TRBV12-3/TRBV12-4 | ASSFRGPYGYT
TRBJ1-2 | few | TRBV12-3/TRBV12-4 | ASSLQGQPRQGYT
TRBJ2-2 | many | TRBV20-1 | SAAGTKNTGELF
TRBJ1-5 | few | TRBV3-1 | ASSQSGINQPQH
TRBJ2-5 | . | TRBV7-7 | ASSSSAYQETQY
TRBJ2-1 | . | TRBV3-1 | ASSQGARRRF
TRBJ1-1 | . | TRBV3-1 | ASSPTGSLEGTEAF
TRBJ1-5 | . | TRBV2 | ASSGQARSNQPQH
TRBJ2-1 | many | TRBV7-9 | ASRPLAGVYNEQF
TRBJ2-6 | many | TRBV12-3/TRBV12-4 | ASSLVPGANVLT
TRBJ2-7 | few | TRBV20-1 | SASVRKSSYEQY
TRBJ1-2 | many | TRBV6-5 | ASRPGQGNYGYT
TRBJ1-1 | . | TRBV3-1 | ASSPRGRVNTEAF
TRBJ2-7 | few | TRBV6-2/TRBV6-3 | ASSYTYSYEQY
TRBJ2-3 | many | TRBV29-1 | SVAGTRSLTDTQY
TRBJ2-5 | . | TRBV6-6 | ASRTGRGAETQY
TRBJ1-3 | many | TRBV5-1 | ASSPRAGGNTIY
TRBJ1-1 | . | TRBV6-2/TRBV6-3 | ASSGWTENTEAF
TRBJ2-7 | many | TRBV7-2 | ASSSRGLAYEQY
TRBJ2-7 | . | TRBV6-2/TRBV6-3 | ASNPFRPGQGYEQY
TRBJ1-1 | few | TRBV20-1 | SAKGQGVAF
TRBJ2-1 | few | TRBV7-2 | ASSLAGAYNEQF
TRBJ2-7 | few | TRBV25-1 | ASRGLAGSYEQY
TRBJ2-5 | many | TRBV20-1 | SARVAGAYRETQY
TRBJ2-5 | . | TRBV3-1 | ASSQKKGAGGYQETQY
TRBJ1-2 | . | TRBV30 | AWASHRHYGYT
TRBJ2-1 | many | TRBV7-2 | ASSSPRGGSSYNEQF
TRBJ1-1 | few | TRBV12-3/TRBV12-4 | ASSPGAGLNTEAF
TRBJ1-6 | . | TRBV6-6 | ASSTKYNSPLH
TRBJ1-6 | many | TRBV18 | ASSPIPPTGLNSPLH
TRBJ2-7 | many | TRBV20-1 | SARDPGSGQSYEQY
TRBJ1-4 | . | TRBV5-5 | ASSLGGWEKLF
TRBJ2-5 | many | TRBV7-9 | ASSPQGETQY
TRBJ2-5 | many | TRBV19 | ASSVQGASETQY
TRBJ2-3 | . | TRBV5-1 | ASSRGTGRNTDTQY
TRBJ1-1 | . | TRBV3-1 | ASRTSGSNTEAF
TRBJ2-7 | few | TRBV20-1 | SAHAGSSGSYEQY
TRBJ2-5 | many | TRBV20-1 | SASRRQETQY
TRBJ2-3 | once | TRBV12-3/TRBV12-4 | ASSLGGSRTATQY